A selection of T cell receptor beta chains follows, all from one sample in a study of blood T cell repertoires in COVID-19. The repertoire was sequenced with immunoSEQ multiplex PCR; TCRdb's copy has only in-frame clones and lacks some. The sample gives roughly 570,000 clones, around nine tenths of which show up once; 7.5% to 9.5% is in the top ten. Source material: peripheral blood. The receptors were sampled from a woman aged 50 to 60 with COVID-19, enrolled during active disease. Both conserved end residues are part of each CDR3. Each record gives: J gene, clone size, D gene, V gene, CDR3 protein, CDR3 DNA. A D gene is named only where the DNA matches it firmly. Some rows mark clone size as missing; the rest say once, few, many or name a class of expanded clone.

TRBJ2-2 once NA TRBV5-1 CASSFIERTGELFF TGCGCCAGCAGCTTCATTGAGAGGACCGGGGAGCTGTTTTTT
TRBJ1-2 NA TRBD1 TRBV19 CASSMGDRVNGYTF TGTGCCAGTAGTATGGGAGACAGGGTGAATGGCTACACCTTC
TRBJ1-2 NA NA TRBV5-1 CASSLPAAGVPRGYTF TGCGCCAGCAGCTTGCCTGCGGCAGGGGTCCCCCGTGGCTACACCTTC
TRBJ2-7 NA TRBD1 TRBV7-9 CASTEQGAQWEQYF TGTGCCAGCACCGAACAGGGGGCTCAGTGGGAGCAGTACTTC
TRBJ2-5 NA NA TRBV10-3 CATAGIQETQYF TGTGCCACCGCGGGGATCCAAGAGACCCAGTACTTC
TRBJ2-1 NA TRBD1 TRBV23-1 CASMKDRGLNEQFF TGCGCCAGCATGAAGGACAGGGGGCTCAATGAGCAGTTCTTC
TRBJ2-4 NA TRBD2 TRBV5-5 CASRPGRLAENIQYF TGTGCCAGCAGACCAGGAAGACTAGCGGAAAACATTCAGTACTTC
TRBJ1-2 NA NA TRBV6-2/TRBV6-3 CASSEGYYGYTF TGTGCCAGCAGTGAGGGTTATTATGGCTACACCTTC
TRBJ2-7 NA TRBD1 TRBV10-1 CASSERQGAIDPYEQYF TGCGCCAGCAGTGAGCGACAGGGGGCAATCGACCCCTACGAGCAGTACTTC
TRBJ2-2 NA TRBD2 TRBV3-1/TRBV3-2 CASSPGVAGVIYTGELFF TGTGCCAGCAGCCCCGGGGTAGCGGGAGTAATATACACCGGGGAGCTGTTTTTT
TRBJ2-5 NA NA TRBV6-5 CASTLTAYQETQYF TGTGCCAGCACCCTGACAGCGTACCAAGAGACCCAGTACTTC
TRBJ1-2 NA NA TRBV7-8 CASSLSETTTGLGYTF TGTGCCAGCAGCTTATCGGAAACAACTACAGGGCTTGGCTACACCTTC
TRBJ2-7 NA NA TRBV19 CASSGHPYEQYF TGTGCCAGTAGCGGACACCCCTACGAGCAGTACTTC
TRBJ2-3 NA NA TRBV5-1 CASSLVGDTNTDTQYF TGCGCCAGCAGCTTGGTTGGGGACACAAACACAGATACGCAGTATTTT
TRBJ2-3 NA NA TRBV9 CASSSGVGPPTDTQYF TGTGCCAGCAGCTCTGGCGTGGGCCCGCCCACAGATACGCAGTATTTT
TRBJ1-2 once NA TRBV19 CASSIWGQGGYTF TGTGCCAGTAGTATCTGGGGGCAAGGTGGCTACACCTTC
TRBJ1-1 once NA TRBV7-9 CASSTDTEAFF TGTGCCAGCAGCACGGACACTGAAGCTTTCTTT
TRBJ1-5 NA TRBD1 TRBV7-2 CASSPPNRGWSNQPQHF TGTGCCAGCAGCCCTCCTAACAGGGGATGGAGCAATCAGCCCCAGCATTTT
TRBJ2-3 NA NA TRBV11-3 CASSLGKRESLEADTQYF TGTGCCAGCAGCTTAGGTAAAAGGGAGTCCCTCGAGGCAGATACGCAGTATTTT
TRBJ2-1 NA TRBD2 TRBV7-2 CASSGTSGYNEQFF TGTGCCAGCAGCGGGACTAGCGGTTACAATGAGCAGTTCTTC
TRBJ1-4 NA NA TRBV2 CASYSPSATNEKLFF TGTGCCAGCTACAGCCCCTCCGCAACTAATGAAAAACTGTTTTTT
TRBJ1-2 NA NA TRBV2 CASSPSMTGRGYGYTF TGTGCCAGCAGTCCTTCGATGACAGGTCGGGGCTATGGCTACACCTTC
TRBJ2-5 NA TRBD1 TRBV11-3 CASSEGQGNEETQYF TGTGCCAGCAGCGAGGGACAGGGTAACGAAGAGACCCAGTACTTC
TRBJ2-3 NA NA TRBV10-3 CAIKGSPDTQYF TGTGCCATCAAGGGGTCCCCCGATACGCAGTATTTT
TRBJ1-1 NA NA TRBV18 CASSPNRDTEAFF TGTGCCAGCTCACCAAACAGGGACACTGAAGCTTTCTTT
TRBJ2-7 NA TRBD1 TRBV11-2 CASSLHSDRGLEQYF TGTGCCAGCAGCTTACACTCGGACAGGGGCCTCGAGCAGTACTTC
TRBJ1-3 NA NA TRBV7-9 CASSRGEGLDSGNTIYF TGTGCCAGCAGCCGCGGTGAGGGACTCGACTCTGGAAACACCATATATTTT
TRBJ1-5 NA NA TRBV12-3/TRBV12-4 CASSTDYNQPQHF TGTGCCAGCAGTACGGACTACAATCAGCCCCAGCATTTT
TRBJ2-3 NA NA TRBV14 CASSQDLRDTQYF TGTGCCAGCAGCCAAGATTTGAGAGATACGCAGTATTTT
TRBJ1-6 NA NA TRBV4-1 CASSQDSSYNSPLHF TGCGCCAGCAGCCAGGACAGCTCCTATAATTCACCCCTCCACTTT
TRBJ2-3 NA NA TRBV30 CAWRKASIGDTQYF TGTGCCTGGAGGAAGGCTAGCATCGGGGATACGCAGTATTTT
TRBJ1-2 once NA TRBV5-1 CASSLEQSYGYTF TGCGCCAGCAGCTTGGAACAGTCCTATGGCTACACCTTC
TRBJ2-1 NA TRBD1 TRBV9 CASSTRGLNNEQFF TGTGCCAGCTCTACGAGGGGGCTCAACAATGAGCAGTTCTTC
TRBJ1-4 NA NA TRBV6-5 CASSLATNEKLFF TGTGCCAGCAGTCTTGCAACTAATGAAAAACTGTTTTTT
TRBJ2-7 once TRBD1 TRBV5-1 CASSLEPGQVSNEQYF TGCGCCAGCAGCTTGGAACCGGGACAGGTGTCTAATGAGCAGTACTTC
TRBJ1-1 NA NA TRBV30 CAWSARTRGHTEAFF TGTGCCTGGAGTGCCCGAACCAGGGGACACACTGAAGCTTTCTTT
TRBJ2-2 NA TRBD2 TRBV30 CAWQLAGDTGELFF TGTGCCTGGCAGCTAGCGGGGGACACCGGGGAGCTGTTTTTT
TRBJ2-7 once NA TRBV10-3 CAISESVGRDHSTF TGTGCCATCAGTGAGTCGGTTGGCAGGGATCACTCGACCTTC
TRBJ1-3 NA NA TRBV4-1 CASGPYRDAGNTIYF TGCGCCAGCGGACCCTACAGGGATGCTGGAAACACCATATATTTT
TRBJ1-2 NA NA TRBV9 CASSVAGGRETGYTF TGTGCCAGCAGCGTAGCTGGTGGACGGGAAACTGGCTACACCTTC
TRBJ2-1 NA TRBD2 TRBV27 CASGLLAGIRDEQFF TGTGCCAGCGGGCTCTTAGCGGGGATAAGGGATGAGCAGTTCTTC
TRBJ1-2 NA TRBD1 TRBV5-1 CASSLSRDRGAYGYTF TGCGCCAGCAGCTTGTCCCGGGACAGGGGCGCCTATGGCTACACCTTC
TRBJ1-2 NA NA TRBV9 CASTGTQGGYGYTF TGTGCCAGCACCGGGACCCAAGGGGGCTATGGCTACACCTTC
TRBJ2-5 NA TRBD2 TRBV29-1 CSVVLAGESKETQYF TGCAGCGTTGTACTAGCGGGGGAATCAAAAGAGACCCAGTACTTC
TRBJ1-4 NA NA TRBV11-2 CASSLLQRNEKLFF TGTGCCAGCAGCTTACTACAGCGGAATGAAAAACTGTTTTTT
TRBJ2-7 NA TRBD1 TRBV6-1 CASSEGQGMGYEQYF TGTGCCAGCAGTGAAGGACAGGGGATGGGCTACGAGCAGTACTTC
TRBJ1-1 NA NA TRBV3-1/TRBV3-2 CASSPTRNTEAFF TGTGCCAGCAGCCCGACACGTAACACTGAAGCTTTCTTT
TRBJ1-2 NA TRBD1 TRBV19 CASSFTGGYGYTF TGTGCCAGTAGTTTTACAGGGGGTTATGGCTACACCTTC